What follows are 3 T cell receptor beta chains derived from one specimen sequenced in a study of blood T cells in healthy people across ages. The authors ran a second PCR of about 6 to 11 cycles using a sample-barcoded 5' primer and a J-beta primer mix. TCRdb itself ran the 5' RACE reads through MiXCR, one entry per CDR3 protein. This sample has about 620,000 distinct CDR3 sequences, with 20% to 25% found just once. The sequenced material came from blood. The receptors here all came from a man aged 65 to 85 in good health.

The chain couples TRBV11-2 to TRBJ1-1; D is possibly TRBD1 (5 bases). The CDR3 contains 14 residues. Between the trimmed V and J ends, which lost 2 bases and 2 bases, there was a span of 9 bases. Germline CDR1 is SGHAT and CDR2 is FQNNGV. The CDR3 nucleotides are TGTGCCAGCAGCTTACAACAGGCCAACACTGAAGCTTTCTTT. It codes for CASSLQQANTEAFF.

The DNA for the CDR3 is TGCAGTGCTAGCGGACTAGCGGGAGACAATGAGCAGTTCTTC. This gives the protein CSASGLAGDNEQFF. The gene calls are TRBV20-1 and TRBJ2-5; 13 bases fit TRBD2. The J call may be faulty, since TRBJ2-1 better matches the DNA end. CDR1 is DFQATT and CDR2 is SNEGSKA in the germline V gene (reference sequence). This CDR3 region has 14 residues.

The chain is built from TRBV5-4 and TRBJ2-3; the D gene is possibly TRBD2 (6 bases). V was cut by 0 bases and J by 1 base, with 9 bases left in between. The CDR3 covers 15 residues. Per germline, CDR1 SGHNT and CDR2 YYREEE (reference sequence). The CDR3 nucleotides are TGTGCCAGCAGCTTGGAGCGGGCAGGCACAGATACGCAGTATTTT. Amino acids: CASSLERAGTDTQYF.